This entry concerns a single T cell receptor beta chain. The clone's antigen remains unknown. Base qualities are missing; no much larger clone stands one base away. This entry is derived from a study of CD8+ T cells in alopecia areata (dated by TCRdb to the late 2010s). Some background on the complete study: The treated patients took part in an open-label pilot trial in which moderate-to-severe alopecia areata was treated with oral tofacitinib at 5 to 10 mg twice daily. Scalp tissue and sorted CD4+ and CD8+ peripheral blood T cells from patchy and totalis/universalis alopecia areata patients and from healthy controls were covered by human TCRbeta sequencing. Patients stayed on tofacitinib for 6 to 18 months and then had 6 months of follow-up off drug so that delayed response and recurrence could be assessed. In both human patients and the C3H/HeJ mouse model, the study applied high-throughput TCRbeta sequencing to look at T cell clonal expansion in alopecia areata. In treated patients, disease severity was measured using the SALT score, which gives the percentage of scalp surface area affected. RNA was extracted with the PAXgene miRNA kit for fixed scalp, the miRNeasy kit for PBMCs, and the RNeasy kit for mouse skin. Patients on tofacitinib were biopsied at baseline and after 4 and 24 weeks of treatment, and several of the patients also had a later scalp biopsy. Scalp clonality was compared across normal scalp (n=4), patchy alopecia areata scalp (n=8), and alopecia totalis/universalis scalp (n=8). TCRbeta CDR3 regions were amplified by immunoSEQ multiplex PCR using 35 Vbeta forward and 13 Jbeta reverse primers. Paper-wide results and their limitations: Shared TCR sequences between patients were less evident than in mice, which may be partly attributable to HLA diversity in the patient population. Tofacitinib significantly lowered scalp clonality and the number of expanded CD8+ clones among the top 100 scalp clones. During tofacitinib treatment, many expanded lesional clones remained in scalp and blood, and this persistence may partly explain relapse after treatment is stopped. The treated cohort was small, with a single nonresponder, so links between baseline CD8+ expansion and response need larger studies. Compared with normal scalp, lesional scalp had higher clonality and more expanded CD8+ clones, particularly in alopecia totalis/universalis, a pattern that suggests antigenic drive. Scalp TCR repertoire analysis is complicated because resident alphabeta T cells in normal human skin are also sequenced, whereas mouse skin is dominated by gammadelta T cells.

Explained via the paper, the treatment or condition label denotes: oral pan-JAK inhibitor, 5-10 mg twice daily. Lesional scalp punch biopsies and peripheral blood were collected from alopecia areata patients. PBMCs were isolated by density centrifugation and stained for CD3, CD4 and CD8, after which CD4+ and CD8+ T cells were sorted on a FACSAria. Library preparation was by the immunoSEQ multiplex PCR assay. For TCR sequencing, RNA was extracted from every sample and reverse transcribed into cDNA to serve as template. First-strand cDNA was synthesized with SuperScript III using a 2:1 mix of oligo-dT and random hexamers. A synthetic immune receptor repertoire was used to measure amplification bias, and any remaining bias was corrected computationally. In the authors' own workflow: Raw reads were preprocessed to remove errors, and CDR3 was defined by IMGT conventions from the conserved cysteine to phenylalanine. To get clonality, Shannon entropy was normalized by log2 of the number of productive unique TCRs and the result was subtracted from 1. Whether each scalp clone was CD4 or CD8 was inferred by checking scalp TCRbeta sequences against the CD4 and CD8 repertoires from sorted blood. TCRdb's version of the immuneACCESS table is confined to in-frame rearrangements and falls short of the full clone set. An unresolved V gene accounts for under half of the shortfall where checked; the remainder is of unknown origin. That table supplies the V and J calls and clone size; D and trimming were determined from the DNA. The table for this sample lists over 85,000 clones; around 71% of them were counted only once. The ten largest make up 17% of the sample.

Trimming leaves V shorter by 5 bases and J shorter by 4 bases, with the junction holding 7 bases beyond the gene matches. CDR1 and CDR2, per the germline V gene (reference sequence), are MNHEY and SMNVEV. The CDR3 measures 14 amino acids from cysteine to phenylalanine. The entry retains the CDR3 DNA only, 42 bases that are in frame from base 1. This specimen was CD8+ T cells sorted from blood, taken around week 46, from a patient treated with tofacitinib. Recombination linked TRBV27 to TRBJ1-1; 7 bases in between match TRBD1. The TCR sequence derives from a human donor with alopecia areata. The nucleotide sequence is TGTGCCAGCAGTACAGACAGGGCGGGCACTGAAGCTTTCTTT. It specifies CASSTDRAGTEAFF.